The rows below give T cell receptor beta chains drawn from one sample of a study of blood T cell repertoires in COVID-19. This table comes from immunoSEQ multiplex PCR, and its TCRdb copy is limited to in-frame clones, with some not included. Among around 120,000 clones listed, around 81% were seen once. The sample was peripheral blood. The origin of the receptors is a man between 65 and 85 years old with acute or convalescent COVID-19. CDR3s include the opening cysteine and the closing phenylalanine or tryptophan. D genes are given only for firm matches.

d_call	j_call	v_call	cdr3_nt	cdr3_aa
-	TRBJ1-4	TRBV4-2	TGTGCCAGCAGCCAACAAACAGGGTCAGGTGAAAAACTGTTTTTT	CASSQQTGSGEKLFF
TRBD1	TRBJ1-2	TRBV18	TGTGCCAGCTCATCACCGGGACAGAGTTTGCCCGGCTACACCTTC	CASSSPGQSLPGYTF
TRBD1	TRBJ2-7	TRBV7-2	TGTGCCAGCAGCTTAGCGTGGGACAGGGGTTGGGACGAGCAGTACTTC	CASSLAWDRGWDEQYF
TRBD1	TRBJ2-7	TRBV10-3	TGTGCCATCAGCACTACTCGGGACAGCTACGAGCAGTACTTC	CAISTTRDSYEQYF
-	TRBJ2-2	TRBV9	TGTGCCAGCAGCGTAGACAGCCTAACCGGGGAGCTGTTTTTT	CASSVDSLTGELFF
-	TRBJ1-1	TRBV10-3	TGTGCCATCAGTGGCAGGGGAAATATGAACACTGAAGCTTTCTTT	CAISGRGNMNTEAFF
TRBD1	TRBJ1-2	TRBV10-3	TGTGCCATCAAGGACGAACAGGGGGGCCTTCCTCTAGGCTACACCTTC	CAIKDEQGGLPLGYTF
TRBD2	TRBJ2-3	TRBV20-1	TGCAGTGCTAGTAGCGGGGGAGGGGATACGCAGTATTTT	CSASSGGGDTQYF
TRBD1	TRBJ1-1	TRBV19	TGTGCCAGTAGTATACAGACAGGGGGCTACACTGAAGCTTTCTTT	CASSIQTGGYTEAFF
-	TRBJ1-2	TRBV9	TGTGCCAGCAGCGCAGGTGGGCACCTCCTCTATGGCTACACCTTC	CASSAGGHLLYGYTF
TRBD1	TRBJ2-7	TRBV6-1	TGTGCCAGCAGTGAGAGACAGGGTCCCTACGAGCAGTACTTC	CASSERQGPYEQYF
TRBD1	TRBJ2-5	TRBV9	TGTGCCAGCAGCGGACAGGGGGCCGACCAAGAGACCCAGTACTTC	CASSGQGADQETQYF